This T cell receptor (beta chain) came from a study of blood T cell repertoires in COVID-19. In the study overall: Sample material is recorded as cDNA or gDNA derived from T cells, B-cell-depleted T cells, or PBMCs.

The sample holds one count of this clone. Only in-frame clones appear in the TCRdb table, and some are missing; sequencing was by immunoSEQ multiplex PCR. In the table there are some 390,000 clones, approximately 90% of which are singletons. Participants' own reports of clinical history determined their cohort assignment. Donors in Cohort 3 who had recovered were those with two negative PCRs, healthcare professional clearance, or resolution of their symptoms. Germline-derived CDR1 and CDR2 are MGHDK and SYGVNS. This CDR3 spans 16 amino acids. The ends were cut back, 1 base at V and 4 bases at J, with 14 bases in the middle.

The clonotype originates from a man aged 30 to 39 who had recovered from COVID-19. The specimen sequenced was PBMCs or T cells enriched from blood (not recorded which). The chain employs TRBV25-1 and TRBJ1-5; D unclear. The CDR3 bases are TGTGCCAGCAGTGAATCCCGGGGATCGGGGAATCAGCCCCAGCATTTT. Residues: CASSESRGSGNQPQHF.